What follows are 13 T cell receptor beta chains derived from one specimen sequenced in a study of T cells in Graves' hyperthyroidism and ophthalmopathy. The investigators amplified TCR beta CDR3 regions from RNA transcripts. Carried out on the TCR CDR3, a first-round RT-PCR used the HTBI primer set. TCRdb fed the multiplex PCR reads into MiXCR, producing one record per CDR3 protein. The data show about 710,000 distinct CDR3 sequences, about 17% seen once. Sequenced sample: blood. The receptors derive from a man aged 18 to 29 with Graves' hyperthyroidism.

This chain joins TRBV20-1 and TRBJ2-1; 10 bases are a match to TRBD2. The CDR3 spans 14 residues. J was trimmed by 10 bases and V by 1 base; bases with no gene match: 7. The V gene's germline CDR1 is DFQATT and CDR2 SNEGSKA (reference sequence). The CDR3 DNA is TGCAGTGCTAGAGGGGGGTCTAGCGGGAGCGAGCAGTTCTTC. Translating it yields CSARGGSSGSEQFF.

The chain combines TRBV5-1 with TRBJ2-5, with a weak D call TRBD1 (6 bases). This CDR3 is 14 amino acids long. Trimming left V 0 bases short and J 5 bases short, with 11 bases between. Per the germline V gene, CDR1 is SGHRS and CDR2 is YFSETQ. CDR3: CASSLAGTRETQYF. CDR3 nucleotides: TGCGCCAGCAGCTTGGCCGGGACACGGGAGACCCAGTACTTC.

This clonotype was seen only a few times. This rearrangement joins TRBV28 to TRBJ2-5; possibly TRBD1 for D (7 bases). Germline loops: CDR1 MDHEN, CDR2 SYDVKM. V was trimmed by 1 base and J by 5 bases, leaving 11 bases between them. The CDR3 length is 14 residues. In nucleotides, the CDR3 is TGTGCCAGCAGTTTATCAGGGGGGAAGGAGACCCAGTACTTC. Residues: CASSLSGGKETQYF.

This clonotype occurred a few times. The chain links TRBV10-2 to TRBJ1-2; D is undetermined. CDR1 is WSHSY and CDR2 is SAAADI in the germline V gene. This CDR3 region has 12 residues. V was clipped by 2 bases and J by 4 bases, with 5 bases between them. CDR3 sequence reads: CASSERAYGYTF. The CDR3 coding sequence is TGCGCCAGCAGTGAGAGGGCCTATGGCTACACCTTC.

This chain uses TRBV20-1 with TRBJ2-5, with D perhaps TRBD2 (5 bases). CDR3 length equals 14 residues. Germline V gene data show CDR1 as DFQATT and CDR2 as SNEGSKA (reference sequence). Trimming pared 0 bases from V and 7 bases from J, leaving 15 bases between. CDR3 nucleotide sequence: TGCAGTGCTAGAGATAGCGCGCTAGCCGGGACCCAGTACTTC. It codes for CSARDSALAGTQYF.

This clonotype appeared many times. The CDR3 DNA sequence: TGCAGTGCTAGGAGACAGGGCTATAGCAATCAGCCCCAGCATTTT. This codes for CSARRQGYSNQPQHF. The rearrangement joins TRBV20-1 to TRBJ1-5, with 7 bases that match TRBD1. Germline CDR1 is DFQATT and CDR2 is SNEGSKA (reference sequence). The CDR3 covers 15 residues. V shed 3 bases, J shed 0 bases, and the junction held 5 bases outside the gene matches.

This clonotype showed up many times. The chain joins TRBV12-3 or TRBV12-4 to TRBJ2-7; 9 bases match TRBD1. Losses at the gene ends were 5 bases for V and 4 bases for J; bases not matched to a gene: 6. CDR3 size: 14 residues. The CDR3 DNA is TGTGCCAGCAGTCACCGGGACAGGGAGTACGAGCAGTACTTC. Translated, it gives CASSHRDREYEQYF.

This clonotype was seen just once. Being one base from a much bigger clone, this may be a read error. The V and J genes are TRBV3-1 and TRBJ2-3; D is possibly TRBD1 (5 bases). The V gene's germline CDR1 is LGHDT and CDR2 YNNKEL (reference sequence). The CDR3 is made up of 14 amino acids. Trimming cost V 2 bases and J 0 bases, with 6 bases left between them. DNA of the CDR3: TGTGCCAGCAGCCAACAGGGTAGCACAGATACGCAGTATTTT. Protein product: CASSQQGSTDTQYF.

A few counts support this clonotype. The chain combines TRBV29-1 with TRBJ2-1; weak D call: TRBD1 (6 bases). CDR1 SQVTM and CDR2 ANQGSEA come from the germline V gene. V gave up 7 bases and J gave up 7 bases, with 14 bases separating them. This CDR3 has 12 residues. This chain's CDR3 is CSGGHRGNEQFF. CDR3 DNA sequence: TGCAGCGGGGGGCACCGAGGGAATGAGCAGTTCTTC.

The chain uses TRBV5-5 and TRBJ2-2; 7 bases line up with TRBD1. J lost 3 bases, V lost 4 bases, and 6 bases had no gene match. Germline CDR1 is SGHKS and CDR2 is YYEKEE (reference sequence). The CDR3 loop spans 15 amino acids. CDR3 amino acids: CASSQQGRDTGELFF. The CDR3 bases are TGTGCCAGCAGCCAACAGGGGCGCGACACCGGGGAGCTGTTTTTT.

This chain connects TRBV28 to TRBJ1-1, with 12 positions matching TRBD1. This CDR3 spans 16 amino acids. V dropped 1 base and J dropped 9; count of bases not matched to a gene: 9. CDR1 is MDHEN and CDR2 is SYDVKM in the germline V gene. CDR3 sequence (DNA): TGTGCCAGCAGTTTATCGGGACAGGGGGCGCGGTTGAAAGCTTTCTTT. This encodes CASSLSGQGARLKAFF.

This clonotype was recorded at least ten times. This chain joins TRBV28 and TRBJ2-7, with D perhaps TRBD1 (6 bases). Trimming shortened V by 6 bases and J by 2 bases, and 14 bases separated the two germline ends. Germline CDR1 and CDR2: MDHEN and SYDVKM. The CDR3 totals 14 residues. CDR3 in DNA: TGTGCCAGCAGGGTTCAGGGGTTCACCTACGAGCAGTACTTC. Translated: CASRVQGFTYEQYF.

This clonotype was picked up many times. The V call is TRBV12-3 or TRBV12-4, the J call TRBJ2-1; TRBD1 might be the D (6 bases). The CDR3 covers 11 residues. Trimming cost V 11 bases and J 10 bases, with 15 bases left between them. CDR3 sequence (DNA): TGTGCCGCATGCAGGGGTGGGGAGCAGTTCTTC. Residues: CAACRGGEQFF.